Listed below are T cell receptor beta chains from one sample, sequenced in a study of OX40 agonist ivuxolimab in advanced cancers. TCRdb keeps only in-frame clones here, not all; method: immunoSEQ multiplex PCR. The sample contains tens of thousands of clones, more than 75% of which appear only once. The sample consisted of CD4+ or CD8+ T cells sorted from blood, taken in a trial of the OX40 agonist ivuxolimab. These receptors were obtained from an adult with an advanced solid tumor such as melanoma, head and neck, liver or kidney cancer. CDR3s include the opening cysteine and the closing phenylalanine or tryptophan. Each record gives: clone size, D gene, V gene, J gene, CDR3 protein, CDR3 DNA. D genes are given only for firm matches. Clone size is given for some rows only: seen once, a few or many times, or a class if the clone is expanded.

clone size: once; D gene: -; V gene: TRBV6-5; J gene: TRBJ1-3; CDR3 protein: CASSYKPGNTIYF; CDR3 DNA: TGTGCCAGCAGTTACAAGCCTGGAAACACCATATATTTT
clone size: -; D gene: -; V gene: TRBV11-1; J gene: TRBJ2-3; CDR3 protein: CASSLGGGRGTDTQYF; CDR3 DNA: TGTGCCAGCAGCTTGGGAGGGGGCAGGGGCACAGATACGCAGTATTTT
clone size: -; D gene: -; V gene: TRBV9; J gene: TRBJ1-4; CDR3 protein: CASSARGFNEKLFF; CDR3 DNA: TGTGCCAGCAGCGCCCGAGGGTTTAATGAAAAACTGTTTTTT
clone size: -; D gene: -; V gene: TRBV5-3; J gene: TRBJ2-1; CDR3 protein: CARSWARGYEQFF; CDR3 DNA: TGTGCCAGAAGCTGGGCCAGAGGCTATGAGCAGTTCTTC
clone size: -; D gene: -; V gene: TRBV10-2; J gene: TRBJ1-5; CDR3 protein: CASSESIVGGNQPQHF; CDR3 DNA: TGCGCCAGCAGTGAGTCGATAGTGGGGGGTAATCAGCCCCAGCATTTT
clone size: once; D gene: -; V gene: TRBV6-5; J gene: TRBJ1-4; CDR3 protein: CASSFQDGEKLFF; CDR3 DNA: TGTGCCAGCAGCTTTCAGGATGGGGAAAAACTGTTTTTT
clone size: -; D gene: TRBD1; V gene: TRBV19; J gene: TRBJ1-2; CDR3 protein: CASSTGTVQAYGYTF; CDR3 DNA: TGTGCCAGTAGTACAGGGACAGTCCAGGCCTATGGCTACACCTTC
clone size: -; D gene: TRBD2; V gene: TRBV2; J gene: TRBJ2-1; CDR3 protein: CASSELAGGSTAQSSYNEQFF; CDR3 DNA: TGTGCCAGCAGTGAACTAGCGGGGGGGTCGACGGCCCAGAGCTCCTACAATGAGCAGTTCTTC
clone size: -; D gene: TRBD1; V gene: TRBV4-1; J gene: TRBJ1-1; CDR3 protein: CASSHPRAGTVNTEAFF; CDR3 DNA: TGCGCCAGCAGCCACCCACGCGCCGGGACAGTGAACACTGAAGCTTTCTTT
clone size: -; D gene: -; V gene: TRBV7-3; J gene: TRBJ2-5; CDR3 protein: CASSLNGPQETQYF; CDR3 DNA: TGTGCCAGCAGCTTAAACGGTCCTCAAGAGACCCAGTACTTC
clone size: few; D gene: TRBD1; V gene: TRBV6-1; J gene: TRBJ2-7; CDR3 protein: CASSRGQAGSYEQYF; CDR3 DNA: TGTGCCAGCAGTAGGGGACAGGCGGGCTCCTACGAGCAGTACTTC
clone size: -; D gene: -; V gene: TRBV10-3; J gene: TRBJ2-7; CDR3 protein: CAISERYEQYF; CDR3 DNA: TGTGCCATCAGTGAGCGCTACGAGCAGTACTTC
clone size: -; D gene: -; V gene: TRBV2; J gene: TRBJ2-7; CDR3 protein: CATGTSNYEQYF; CDR3 DNA: TGTGCCACCGGGACGAGTAACTACGAGCAGTACTTC
clone size: -; D gene: -; V gene: TRBV6-1; J gene: TRBJ2-1; CDR3 protein: CASSEVYNEQFF; CDR3 DNA: TGTGCCAGCAGTGAAGTCTACAATGAGCAGTTCTTC
clone size: -; D gene: -; V gene: TRBV11-3; J gene: TRBJ1-1; CDR3 protein: CASSLGLTREAFF; CDR3 DNA: TGTGCCAGCAGCTTAGGGCTTACCCGAGAAGCTTTCTTT
clone size: -; D gene: TRBD2; V gene: TRBV15; J gene: TRBJ2-1; CDR3 protein: CATSRDVGTSGEGSYNEQFF; CDR3 DNA: TGTGCCACCAGCAGAGATGTGGGGACTAGCGGGGAAGGCTCCTACAATGAGCAGTTCTTC
clone size: -; D gene: TRBD1; V gene: TRBV5-8; J gene: TRBJ1-1; CDR3 protein: CASSLGTGVRTEAFF; CDR3 DNA: TGTGCCAGCAGCCTAGGGACAGGCGTCCGCACTGAAGCTTTCTTT
clone size: -; D gene: TRBD1; V gene: TRBV6-1; J gene: TRBJ1-2; CDR3 protein: CAMATGTLNYGYTF; CDR3 DNA: TGTGCCATGGCGACAGGGACGCTTAACTATGGCTACACCTTC
clone size: -; D gene: -; V gene: TRBV6-1; J gene: TRBJ2-1; CDR3 protein: CASNGRLSSYNEQFF; CDR3 DNA: TGTGCCAGCAATGGGCGATTGAGCTCCTACAATGAGCAGTTCTTC
clone size: -; D gene: -; V gene: TRBV19; J gene: TRBJ1-4; CDR3 protein: CASSIGGGQGYEKLFF; CDR3 DNA: TGTGCCAGTAGTATAGGCGGGGGCCAAGGGTATGAAAAACTGTTTTTT
clone size: -; D gene: -; V gene: TRBV14; J gene: TRBJ2-1; CDR3 protein: CASSQGHESPLYNEQFF; CDR3 DNA: TGTGCCAGCAGCCAAGGGCACGAGTCTCCCCTCTACAATGAGCAGTTCTTC
clone size: few; D gene: -; V gene: TRBV7-9; J gene: TRBJ1-2; CDR3 protein: CASTLEGRNGGYTF; CDR3 DNA: TGTGCCAGCACCCTAGAAGGACGTAACGGTGGCTACACCTTC
clone size: few; D gene: -; V gene: TRBV5-1; J gene: TRBJ1-1; CDR3 protein: CASSLSQIHTEAFF; CDR3 DNA: TGCGCCAGCAGCTTGAGTCAGATACACACTGAAGCTTTCTTT
clone size: -; D gene: -; V gene: TRBV18; J gene: TRBJ1-4; CDR3 protein: CASSPGKGGEKLFF; CDR3 DNA: TGTGCCAGCTCACCTGGAAAGGGAGGGGAAAAACTGTTTTTT
clone size: -; D gene: TRBD1; V gene: TRBV29-1; J gene: TRBJ2-1; CDR3 protein: CSAGQGAGNEQFF; CDR3 DNA: TGCAGCGCCGGACAGGGGGCAGGGAATGAGCAGTTCTTC
clone size: -; D gene: -; V gene: TRBV7-3; J gene: TRBJ2-5; CDR3 protein: CASSSGTLGETQYF; CDR3 DNA: TGTGCCAGCAGCTCTGGGACCTTGGGGGAGACCCAGTACTTC
clone size: -; D gene: TRBD1; V gene: TRBV18; J gene: TRBJ1-2; CDR3 protein: CASSPLDRADYGYTF; CDR3 DNA: TGTGCCAGCTCACCACTGGACAGGGCGGACTATGGCTACACCTTC
clone size: -; D gene: TRBD1; V gene: TRBV18; J gene: TRBJ1-5; CDR3 protein: CASSPGQGSSNQPQHF; CDR3 DNA: TGTGCCAGCTCACCGGGACAGGGGTCGAGCAATCAGCCCCAGCATTTT
clone size: -; D gene: -; V gene: TRBV5-4; J gene: TRBJ2-7; CDR3 protein: CASSHRRPLVGEQYF; CDR3 DNA: TGTGCCAGCAGCCATCGACGTCCCCTGGTTGGCGAGCAGTACTTC
clone size: -; D gene: -; V gene: TRBV9; J gene: TRBJ2-5; CDR3 protein: CASSAGGGGETQYF; CDR3 DNA: TGTGCCAGCAGCGCCGGAGGGGGAGGAGAGACCCAGTACTTC
clone size: -; D gene: TRBD2; V gene: TRBV9; J gene: TRBJ2-5; CDR3 protein: CASSVASGGALGGRTQYF; CDR3 DNA: TGTGCCAGCAGCGTAGCCAGCGGGGGGGCCCTAGGGGGAAGGACCCAGTACTTC
clone size: once; D gene: -; V gene: TRBV18; J gene: TRBJ2-3; CDR3 protein: CASSLQGSSTDTQYF; CDR3 DNA: TGTGCCAGCTCACTACAGGGCTCTAGCACAGATACGCAGTATTTT
clone size: -; D gene: -; V gene: TRBV30; J gene: TRBJ2-5; CDR3 protein: CAWSVRRAETQYF; CDR3 DNA: TGTGCCTGGAGTGTACGCAGGGCCGAGACCCAGTACTTC
clone size: -; D gene: -; V gene: TRBV7-8; J gene: TRBJ2-2; CDR3 protein: CASSTITGELFF; CDR3 DNA: TGTGCCAGCAGCACTATTACCGGGGAGCTGTTTTTT
clone size: -; D gene: -; V gene: TRBV7-2; J gene: TRBJ2-3; CDR3 protein: CASSLTGDPLGTQYF; CDR3 DNA: TGTGCCAGCAGCTTAACGGGGGACCCTTTAGGTACGCAGTATTTT
clone size: -; D gene: TRBD1; V gene: TRBV6-6; J gene: TRBJ2-4; CDR3 protein: CASSGTARAKNIQYF; CDR3 DNA: TGTGCCAGCAGTGGGACAGCTAGAGCCAAAAACATTCAGTACTTC
clone size: -; D gene: -; V gene: TRBV5-1; J gene: TRBJ2-3; CDR3 protein: CASSLMGERTDTQYF; CDR3 DNA: TGCGCCAGCAGCTTAATGGGGGAGCGAACAGATACGCAGTATTTT
clone size: -; D gene: TRBD2; V gene: TRBV2; J gene: TRBJ2-7; CDR3 protein: CASSGLAGAKTYEQYF; CDR3 DNA: TGTGCCAGCAGTGGACTAGCGGGGGCAAAAACCTACGAGCAGTACTTC
clone size: -; D gene: TRBD2; V gene: TRBV6-1; J gene: TRBJ2-2; CDR3 protein: CASSAIPASGGNTGELFF; CDR3 DNA: TGTGCCAGCAGTGCAATTCCCGCTAGCGGGGGGAACACCGGGGAGCTGTTTTTT
clone size: -; D gene: -; V gene: TRBV19; J gene: TRBJ2-7; CDR3 protein: CASSIDPRTYEQYF; CDR3 DNA: TGTGCCAGTAGTATAGATCCCCGAACCTACGAGCAGTACTTC
clone size: -; D gene: -; V gene: TRBV6-1; J gene: TRBJ2-5; CDR3 protein: CASGNLRTQYF; CDR3 DNA: TGTGCCAGCGGTAACCTAAGGACCCAGTACTTC
clone size: -; D gene: -; V gene: TRBV10-1; J gene: TRBJ2-3; CDR3 protein: CASSRAPSTDTQYF; CDR3 DNA: TGCGCCAGCAGTAGGGCCCCTAGCACAGATACGCAGTATTTT
clone size: -; D gene: -; V gene: TRBV4-2; J gene: TRBJ1-1; CDR3 protein: CASSQRENCHAEAFF; CDR3 DNA: TGTGCCAGCAGCCAGAGGGAAAACTGTCACGCTGAAGCTTTCTTT
clone size: -; D gene: -; V gene: TRBV4-3; J gene: TRBJ2-2; CDR3 protein: CASSQDRPGELFF; CDR3 DNA: TGCGCCAGCAGCCAAGATCGCCCCGGGGAGCTGTTTTTT
clone size: -; D gene: TRBD1; V gene: TRBV19; J gene: TRBJ2-3; CDR3 protein: CASSPGQGLNTQYF; CDR3 DNA: TGTGCCAGTAGCCCAGGACAGGGGCTTAATACGCAGTATTTT
clone size: few; D gene: TRBD1; V gene: TRBV30; J gene: TRBJ1-1; CDR3 protein: CAWWDRGPAKAFF; CDR3 DNA: TGTGCCTGGTGGGACAGGGGGCCAGCAAAAGCTTTCTTT
clone size: -; D gene: TRBD2; V gene: TRBV30; J gene: TRBJ2-3; CDR3 protein: CAWSPIGGLAGVSTDTQYF; CDR3 DNA: TGTGCCTGGAGTCCTATTGGGGGACTAGCGGGGGTTAGCACAGATACGCAGTATTTT